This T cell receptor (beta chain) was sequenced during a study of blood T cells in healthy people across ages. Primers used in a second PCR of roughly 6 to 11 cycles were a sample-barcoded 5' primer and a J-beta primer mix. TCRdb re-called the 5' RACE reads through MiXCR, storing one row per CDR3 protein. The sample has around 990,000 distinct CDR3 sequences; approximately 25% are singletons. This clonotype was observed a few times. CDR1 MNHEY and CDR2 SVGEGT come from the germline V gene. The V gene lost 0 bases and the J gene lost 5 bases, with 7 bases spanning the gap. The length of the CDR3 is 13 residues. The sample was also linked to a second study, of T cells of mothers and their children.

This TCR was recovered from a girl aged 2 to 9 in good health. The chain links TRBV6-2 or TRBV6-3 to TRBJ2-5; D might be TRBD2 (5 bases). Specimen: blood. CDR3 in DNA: TGTGCCAGCAGTTACTCTAGCGCCGAGACCCAGTACTTC. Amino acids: CASSYSSAETQYF.